This passage covers 3 T cell receptor beta chains from one sample sequenced in a study of regulatory T cells in long-lasting Graves disease. The sample's time point: persistent/refractory GD, antithyroid drugs over 5 years with positive TRAb. RNA extracted from PBMCs served as the sequencing template. CDR3 regions were amplified by Arm-PCR using iRepertoire HTBI primers to build TCR beta libraries. TCRdb processed the multiplex PCR reads anew with MiXCR; each CDR3 protein has one entry. The repertoire includes approximately 400,000 distinct CDR3 sequences, around 21% of them detected once, and less than 25% sits in the top ten. This material consisted of peripheral blood mononuclear cells (PBMCs), taken when the disease was refractory, from a patient treated with antithyroid drugs. The receptors were sampled from a female donor with Graves disease.

This clonotype was seen a handful of times. The rearrangement joins TRBV28 to TRBJ2-7; tentatively, D is TRBD1 (6 bases). V was trimmed by 3 bases and J by 7 bases, leaving 10 bases between them. The CDR3 loop spans 12 amino acids. Germline CDR1 reads MDHEN; CDR2 reads SYDVKM. CDR3 in amino acids: CASSFGQREQYF. In nucleotides, the CDR3 is TGTGCCAGCAGTTTTGGACAGCGGGAGCAGTACTTC. The full variable domain, in which reference TRBV28 and TRBJ2-7 provide the parts outside the CDR3, is DVKVTQSSRYLVKRTGEKVFLECVQDMDHENMFWYRQDPGLGLRLIYFSYDVKMKEKGDIPEGYSVSREKKERFSLILESASTNQTSMYLCASSFGQREQYFGPGTRLTVT.

The rearrangement links TRBV6-8 to TRBJ2-1; the D gene could be TRBD1 or TRBD2 (6 bases each). Germline V gene data show CDR1 as MNHGY and CDR2 as SAAAGT. The CDR3 consists of 17 residues. V was shortened by 4 bases and J by 6 bases, with 22 bases between the two germline ends. Here the CDR3 reads CASSFIKLAGGTNEQFF. The DNA for the CDR3 is TGTGCCAGCAGTTTCATCAAACTAGCCGGGGGCACCAATGAGCAGTTCTTC.

This clonotype came up many times. The V and J genes are TRBV11-2 and TRBJ2-2; D gene ambiguous. CDR3 size: 15 residues. Trimming pared 4 bases from V and 4 bases from J, leaving 13 bases between. Germline V gene sequence: CDR1 SGHAT, CDR2 FQNNGV. DNA for the CDR3: TGTGCCAGCAGCTCGCGTCTTAAGGGCACCGGGGAGCTGTTTTTT. It codes for CASSSRLKGTGELFF.